These 32 T cell receptor beta chains came from one sample sequenced in a study of OX40 agonist ivuxolimab in advanced cancers. Clones were read by immunoSEQ multiplex PCR, and TCRdb kept only the in-frame ones, dropping some. The sample has fewer than 25,000 clones; 75% to 85% are singletons. The sequences come from CD4+ or CD8+ T cells sorted from blood, collected in a trial of the OX40 agonist ivuxolimab. These receptors all stem from an adult with an advanced solid tumor such as melanoma, head and neck, liver or kidney cancer.

The chain recombines TRBV7-2 with TRBJ2-2; 7 bases map to TRBD1. The CDR3 is 16 amino acids. Trimming cost V 5 bases and J 4 bases; bases outside gene matches: 10. From germline, CDR1 is SGHTA and CDR2 FQGNSA. The chain's CDR3 is CASSPGTTGVTGELFF. CDR3 bases: TGTGCCAGCAGCCCCGGTACAACAGGGGTCACCGGGGAGCTGTTTTTT.

This clone was seen just once. The chain has TRBV6-1 and TRBJ1-2; D ambiguous. Germline values: CDR1 MNHNS, CDR2 SASEGT. The V end lost 2 bases, the J end lost 8 bases, and 12 bases lay between the germline ends. The CDR3 runs to 13 residues. Here the CDR3 DNA reads TGTGCCAGCAGTGAAAAAATAGGGTTCGGCTACACCTTC. This codes for CASSEKIGFGYTF.

The rearrangement joins TRBV5-1 to TRBJ2-1; TRBD1 might be the D (6 bases). The germline gives CDR1 SGHRS, CDR2 YFSETQ. The germline V and J ends were trimmed by 2 bases and 6 bases, with 15 bases remaining between them. The CDR3 runs to 15 residues. In nucleotides, the CDR3 is TGCGCCAGCAGCTTAGGCAGGGGATCTGGCAATGAGCAGTTCTTC. It yields the protein CASSLGRGSGNEQFF. Full variable domain (outside the CDR3, taken from reference TRBV5-1 and TRBJ2-1): KAGVTQTPRYLIKTRGQQVTLSCSPISGHRSVSWYQQTPGQGLQFLFEYFSETQRNKGNFPGRFSGRQFSNSRSEMNVSTLELGDSALYLCASSLGRGSGNEQFFGPGTRLTVL.

This clone has a handful of counts. The chain links TRBV13 to TRBJ2-7; 9 positions match TRBD1. CDR3 length equals 14 residues. The J segment lost 2 bases and the V segment lost 5 bases, leaving 4 bases of the junction unmatched. Germline V gene data show CDR1 as PRHDT and CDR2 as FYEKMQ (reference sequence). The CDR3 bases are TGTGCCAGCAGCCCCCGACAGGGGGCCTACGAGCAGTACTTC. This gives the protein CASSPRQGAYEQYF.

CDR3 residues: CASSPGALEQYF. The CDR3, as DNA: TGTGCCAGCAGCCCGGGGGCCCTCGAGCAGTACTTC. The chain carries TRBV7-9 and TRBJ2-7, with D possibly called TRBD1 or TRBD2 (6 bases each). CDR3 size: 12 residues. With 5 bases removed from V and 6 bases from J, the gap between germline ends came to 11 bases. The germline CDR1 and CDR2 sequences are SEHNR and FQNEAQ (reference sequence).

The chain employs TRBV5-6 and TRBJ2-1; D is undetermined. This CDR3 comprises 12 residues. From germline, CDR1 is SGHDT and CDR2 YYEEEE. With 1 base removed from V and 9 bases from J, the gap between germline ends came to 8 bases. The CDR3 DNA reads as TGTGCCAGCAGCTTGAGCACGGGTGAGCAGTTCTTC. This encodes CASSLSTGEQFF.

Relative to its sample, this clone is medium-sized. The gene calls are TRBV28 and TRBJ2-7; 7 nucleotides agree with TRBD1. The germline V gene has CDR1 MDHEN and CDR2 SYDVKM. This CDR3 is 19 amino acids long. Unmatched junction bases numbered 19, after V lost 4 bases and J lost 1 base. The CDR3 nucleotides read TGTGCCAGCAGTTATACCCCCGGGGACAGCCTTGCTACATCCTACGAGCAGTACTTC. It specifies CASSYTPGDSLATSYEQYF.

The chain uses TRBV2 and TRBJ1-6; a possible D gene is TRBD1 (6 bases). Between the trimmed V and J ends, which lost 2 bases and 9 bases, there was a span of 17 bases. Germline lookup yields CDR1 SNHLY and CDR2 FYNNEI. The CDR3 contains 16 residues. CDR3 in amino acids: CASSETGHEPGSPLHF. DNA of the CDR3: TGTGCCAGCAGTGAAACGGGACACGAACCCGGTTCACCCCTCCACTTT.

The V gene is TRBV7-6, the J gene TRBJ2-3; possibly TRBD1 or TRBD2 for D (5 bases each). V was pared by 5 bases and J by 0 bases, with 15 bases between. CDR1 SGHVS and CDR2 FNYEAQ come from the germline V gene. The CDR3 contains 16 residues. CDR3 in amino acids: CASSPGHSISTDTQYF. CDR3 in DNA: TGTGCCAGCAGCCCGGGGCACTCGATTAGCACAGATACGCAGTATTTT.

This rearrangement joins TRBV7-9 to TRBJ2-1; perhaps TRBD2 as D (5 bases). Trimming took off 4 bases at V and 6 bases at J, with 16 bases between the two ends. This CDR3 has 15 residues. Germline CDR1 is SEHNR and CDR2 is FQNEAQ (reference sequence). Here the CDR3 reads CASSSSSWRSNEQFF. The CDR3 bases are TGTGCCAGCAGCTCATCTAGCTGGAGAAGCAATGAGCAGTTCTTC. Complete variable domain (other parts from reference TRBV7-9 and TRBJ2-1): DTGVSQNPRHKITKRGQNVTFRCDPISEHNRLYWYRQTLGQGPEFLTYFQNEAQLEKSRLLSDRFSAERPKGSFSTLEIQRTEQGDSAMYLCASSSSSWRSNEQFFGPGTRLTVL.

This sequence joins TRBV6-1 and TRBJ1-2; no firm D call. The germline V gene encodes CDR1 MNHNS and CDR2 SASEGT. V gave up 6 bases and J gave up 4 bases, with 9 bases separating them. This CDR3 has 12 amino acids. The CDR3 is CASSDPGYGYTF. For the CDR3, the DNA is TGTGCCAGCAGCGACCCGGGCTATGGCTACACCTTC.

Turning to this clone: With a much larger clone just one base away, this may be a read error. The genes are TRBV5-6 and TRBJ1-1; a weak D match, TRBD1 (6 bases). The CDR3 runs 15 residues. Germline V gene data show CDR1 as SGHDT and CDR2 as YYEEEE. The CDR3 reads CVSSLSPTRGFEAFF. CDR3 in DNA: TGTGTCAGCAGCCTATCTCCAACGAGGGGGTTTGAAGCTTTCTTT.

In DNA, the CDR3 is TGTGCCAGCTCTGTGCAGGGTAGCTACGAGCAGTACTTC. Its protein is CASSVQGSYEQYF. The chain has TRBV27 and TRBJ2-7, with D possibly being TRBD1 (5 bases). This CDR3 spans 13 amino acids. Germline loops: CDR1 MNHEY, CDR2 SMNVEV (reference sequence). V was shortened by 8 bases and J by 3 bases, with 14 bases between the two germline ends.

This chain connects TRBV2 to TRBJ2-1; no reliable D call. Germline CDR1 is SNHLY and CDR2 is FYNNEI. This CDR3 comprises 10 residues. The V end was cut by 3 bases, the J end by 6 bases, with 0 bases between. CDR3 protein: CASSDNEQFF. DNA of the CDR3: TGTGCCAGCAGTGACAATGAGCAGTTCTTC.

The rearrangement joins TRBV20-1 to TRBJ1-2; TRBD1 is a possible D gene (5 bases). This CDR3 contains 9 residues. Germline CDR1 and CDR2: DFQATT and SNEGSKA (reference sequence). Trimming took off 5 bases at V and 10 bases at J, with 8 bases between the two ends. The CDR3: CSAQGFYTF. The CDR3 coding sequence is TGCAGTGCTCAGGGTTTCTACACCTTC.

The genes are TRBV4-3 and TRBJ2-2, with TRBD1 identical over 10 bases. Losses at the gene ends were 4 bases for V and 2 bases for J; bases not matched to a gene: 13. The CDR3 is made up of 19 amino acids. CDR1 is LGHNA, CDR2 YSLEER, per germline. The CDR3 loop reads CASSPNVGTGEFNTGELFF. CDR3 nucleotide sequence: TGCGCCAGCAGCCCCAACGTCGGGACAGGGGAATTTAACACCGGGGAGCTGTTTTTT.

The CDR3 here is CASGSGLHEAFF. The DNA of the CDR3 is TGTGCTAGTGGTTCGGGACTCCATGAAGCTTTCTTT. V usage is TRBV12-5 and J usage is TRBJ1-1; a possible D gene is TRBD1 (5 bases). V shed 4 bases and J shed 7 bases, with 10 bases lying between them. There are 12 residues in the CDR3. Germline CDR1 and CDR2: LGHNT and FRNRAP.

The CDR3: CASRENSGSYSYEQYF. DNA for the CDR3: TGTGCCAGCAGAGAAAATAGCGGGAGCTACTCCTACGAGCAGTACTTC. The rearrangement links TRBV4-2 to TRBJ2-7; 9 bases fit TRBD2. Germline CDR1 reads LGHNA; CDR2 reads YNFKEQ. This CDR3 contains 16 residues. V lost 6 bases, J lost 0 bases, and 9 bases stayed unmatched.

The CDR3 region has the DNA TGCGCCAGCAGCCAGGAGGCAGATACGCAGTATTTT. It codes for CASSQEADTQYF. The chain carries TRBV4-3 and TRBJ2-3; D perhaps matches TRBD2 (5 bases). This CDR3 contains 12 residues. The germline gives CDR1 LGHNA, CDR2 YSLEER. V lost 3 bases and J lost 4, with 5 bases in between.

The chain uses TRBV28 and TRBJ1-4, with D perhaps matching TRBD1 (5 bases). V was pared by 5 bases and J by 13 bases, with 14 bases between. The germline CDR1 and CDR2 sequences are MDHEN and SYDVKM. The CDR3 extends over 12 amino acids. The DNA for the CDR3 is TGTGCCAGCAGTACCCTCCGGGGGGGACTGTTTTTT. Translated: CASSTLRGGLFF.

The genes are TRBV4-3 and TRBJ2-5, with D perhaps matching TRBD2 (6 bases). The CDR3 spans 15 residues. V lost 0 bases to trimming and J lost 2 bases, with 10 bases between them. Germline values: CDR1 LGHNA, CDR2 YSLEER. CDR3 DNA sequence: TGCGCCAGCAGCCAAGAACCGGGAGTTCAAGAGACCCAGTACTTC. Its protein product is CASSQEPGVQETQYF.

The gene calls are TRBV5-4 and TRBJ2-2; possibly TRBD2 for D (5 bases). Germline V lookup: CDR1 SGHNT, CDR2 YYREEE (reference sequence). This CDR3 is built from 15 residues. Trimming cost V 6 bases and J 1 base, with 13 bases left between them. CDR3 DNA sequence: TGTGCCAGCACCGATCCCCGGGGGAACACCGGGGAGCTGTTTTTT. It encodes CASTDPRGNTGELFF.

The chain employs TRBV7-2 and TRBJ2-1; tentative D call: TRBD2 (6 bases). CDR3 length equals 14 residues. V lost 4 bases to trimming and J lost 4 bases, with 11 bases between them. The germline V gene has CDR1 SGHTA and CDR2 FQGNSA. The CDR3 reads CASSWGAGYNEQFF. The CDR3 bases are TGTGCCAGCAGCTGGGGTGCGGGATACAATGAGCAGTTCTTC.

The chain carries TRBV6-5 and TRBJ1-5; D uncertain. Per the germline V gene, CDR1 is MNHEY and CDR2 is SVGAGI. Trimming left V 6 bases short and J 10 bases short, with 13 bases between. This CDR3 is 12 amino acids long. The CDR3: CASSPGGGPQHF. In DNA form, the CDR3 reads TGTGCCAGCAGCCCCGGCGGCGGCCCCCAGCATTTT.

This sequence joins TRBV7-2 and TRBJ2-7; 7 bases fit TRBD1. The CDR3 length is 14 residues. Germline V CDR1 and CDR2: SGHTA, FQGNSA. Trimming cost V 2 bases and J 3 bases; bases outside gene matches: 4. CDR3 protein: CASSLRDSSYEQYF. CDR3 sequence (DNA): TGTGCCAGCAGCTTAAGGGACAGCAGCTACGAGCAGTACTTC.

The chain recombines TRBV7-2 with TRBJ2-7; 7 nucleotides align to TRBD1. Germline loops: CDR1 SGHTA, CDR2 FQGNSA. The CDR3 has 14 residues. The V and J ends lost 1 base and 2 bases, in that order; junction bases with no gene match: 2. The CDR3 sequence: CASSLDRGAYEQYF. The CDR3, as DNA: TGTGCCAGCAGCTTAGACAGGGGTGCCTACGAGCAGTACTTC.

Sample share makes this clone medium-sized. V gene TRBV6-1 combines with J gene TRBJ1-5, with D possibly matching TRBD1 (5 bases). Trimming pared 6 bases from V and 9 bases from J, leaving 15 bases between. Germline values: CDR1 MNHNS, CDR2 SASEGT. CDR3 length: 13 residues. The CDR3 nucleotides read TGTGCCAGCAGAGAGAACCCCGGGGGGCCCCAGCATTTT. This codes for CASRENPGGPQHF.

V is TRBV5-6 and J is TRBJ2-2, with TRBD1 matching over 9 bases. Trimming at V came to 3 bases and at J to 3 bases, leaving 6 bases not matched to a gene. The germline CDR1 and CDR2 sequences are SGHDT and YYEEEE. The CDR3 runs 16 residues. Written as DNA, the CDR3 is TGTGCCAGCAGCTCGGGACAGGGAGTCGACACCGGGGAGCTGTTTTTT. It yields the protein CASSSGQGVDTGELFF.

This chain links TRBV27 with TRBJ2-3; TRBD2 is a possible D gene (5 bases). This CDR3 contains 16 residues. V gave up 6 bases and J gave up 0 bases, with 16 bases separating them. Germline V gene data show CDR1 as MNHEY and CDR2 as SMNVEV (reference sequence). CDR3 sequence (DNA): TGTGCCAGCAGCCCAGAGGGCATTTCTAGCACAGATACGCAGTATTTT. Its protein product is CASSPEGISSTDTQYF.

The V gene is TRBV28, the J gene TRBJ2-2; D gene uncertain. Trimming took off 3 bases at V and 6 bases at J, with 2 bases between the two ends. The CDR3 runs to 11 residues. Germline CDR1 is MDHEN and CDR2 is SYDVKM. The CDR3 coding sequence is TGTGCCAGCAGTTTCCCCGGGGAGCTGTTTTTT. Translated, it gives CASSFPGELFF.

The V call is TRBV25-1, the J call TRBJ2-1, with 12 bases fitting TRBD2. The length of the CDR3 is 14 residues. With 8 bases clipped from V and 9 bases from J, the junction kept 8 bases outside the gene matches. The V gene's germline CDR1 is MGHDK and CDR2 SYGVNS. The CDR3 sequence: CASSWLAGGGEQFF. The CDR3 bases are TGTGCCAGCTCGTGGCTAGCGGGGGGGGGTGAGCAGTTCTTC.

This chain links TRBV4-3 with TRBJ1-1, with 9 bases fitting TRBD1. Looked up from germline, CDR1 is LGHNA and CDR2 is YSLEER. V lost 0 bases and J lost 5; bases outside the gene matches: 4. The CDR3 contains 15 residues. The CDR3 DNA reads as TGCGCCAGCAGCCAAGATCCGACAGGGGGGACTGAAGCTTTCTTT. Protein sequence: CASSQDPTGGTEAFF.